This T cell receptor (beta chain) originates from a study of blood T cell repertoires in COVID-19. Study-level information: Samples taken during acute and convalescent COVID-19 were collected in the United States, Italy and Spain.

CDR1 is MNHEY and CDR2 is SMNVEV in the germline V gene (reference sequence). Trimming removed 4 bases at V and 2 bases at J, with 17 bases between. The CDR3 sequence is 16 residues long. As originally analysed: Amplified reference gene primers provided the basis for estimating nucleated cell counts. Data came from immunoSEQ multiplex PCR; TCRdb stores just in-frame clones and leaves some out. V, J and clone size derive from that table, while D and trimming were established from the DNA sequence. The table records 250,000 to 350,000 clones, more than 70% of them present only once. The receptor's source is a woman aged 45-65 years with acute or convalescent COVID-19. The sample taken for sequencing was peripheral blood. This rearrangement joins TRBV27 to TRBJ1-2; D is undetermined. The CDR3 reads CASSSRADGLNYGYTF. The CDR3, as DNA: TGTGCCAGCAGTTCCCGCGCGGACGGACTGAACTATGGCTACACCTTC.